This is a list of T cell receptor beta chains from one sample in a study of human CD4 T cells and Enterobacteriaceae. The data were produced by immunoSEQ multiplex PCR, yet TCRdb's version contains in-frame clones alone and is incomplete. The sample carries 25,000 to 30,000 clones, approximately 84% recorded once. The material sequenced was memory CD4+ T cells from blood. These receptors all come from a human donor in good health. Both conserved end residues are part of each CDR3. Fields, in order: V gene, clone size, J gene, D gene, CDR3 DNA, CDR3 protein. The D gene is left open where the match is weak. Clone sizes are given selectively: once, few, many, or a class where the clone is expanded.

TRBV2,.,TRBJ2-6,TRBD1,TGTGCCAGCAGAGGGAGGACAGGGACCCTAAACTACTCTGGGGCCAACGTCCTGACTTTC,CASRGRTGTLNYSGANVLTF
TRBV7-2,.,TRBJ1-1,TRBD1,TGTGCCAGCAGCTTATCGACACAGGGGCTGACTGAAGCTTTCTTT,CASSLSTQGLTEAFF
TRBV9,.,TRBJ2-2,TRBD2,TGTGCCAGCAGCGTAGGGGACTATGTCACCGGGGAGCTGTTTTTT,CASSVGDYVTGELFF
TRBV28,.,TRBJ2-1,TRBD2,TGTGCCAGCAGCCTCCCTACTAGCGGGAGCTCCTACAATGAGCAGTTCTTC,CASSLPTSGSSYNEQFF
TRBV6-1,.,TRBJ2-7,.,TGTGCCCTTTCAGCCATGGGGGGCGGCTACGAGCAGTACTTC,CALSAMGGGYEQYF
TRBV28,.,TRBJ2-1,.,TGTGCCAGCAGGGAGGGTCTGGCGAATGAGCAGTTCTTC,CASREGLANEQFF
TRBV10-3,once,TRBJ2-2,.,TGTGCCATCAGTGAGTCGGGCGGGGAGCTGTTTTTT,CAISESGGELFF
TRBV5-4,.,TRBJ2-5,TRBD2,TGTGCCAGCAGCCCTACCGCCGGGACTAGCGGGAAAGAGACCCAGTACTTC,CASSPTAGTSGKETQYF
TRBV19,.,TRBJ1-1,.,TGTGCCAGTAGTATTTCACAGGCAGAGAACACTGAAGCTTTCTTT,CASSISQAENTEAFF
TRBV10-2,.,TRBJ2-3,.,TGCGCCAGCAACCGGGCCAACACAGATACGCAGTATTTT,CASNRANTDTQYF
TRBV7-1,.,TRBJ1-1,TRBD1,TGTGCCAGCAGCCTGGATGGGACAGGGGACACTGAAGCTTTCTTT,CASSLDGTGDTEAFF
TRBV12-5,.,TRBJ2-3,TRBD2,TGTGCTAGTGGTCCTCGGGCGGGAGGAGATACGCAGTATTTT,CASGPRAGGDTQYF
TRBV29-1,few,TRBJ2-3,TRBD2,TGCAGCGTTGTGAGGGCTAGCGGGAGCACAGATACGCAGTATTTT,CSVVRASGSTDTQYF
TRBV5-1,.,TRBJ1-3,.,TGCGCCAGCAGCCAGCCCTCTGGAAACACCATATATTTT,CASSQPSGNTIYF
TRBV29-1,.,TRBJ2-1,TRBD1,TGCAGCGTTGAGGGGACAGGGAACAATGAGCAGTTCTTC,CSVEGTGNNEQFF
TRBV19,.,TRBJ1-2,.,TGTGCCAGTACACCTGACAGTTACGCTCTCTATGGCTACACCTTC,CASTPDSYALYGYTF
TRBV5-6,.,TRBJ2-2,TRBD1,TGTGCCAGCAGCGCCACCGGGACAGGGGGAACCGGGGAGCTGTTTTTT,CASSATGTGGTGELFF
TRBV2,few,TRBJ2-5,.,TGTGCCAGCAAGGACGGAAACCAACAAGAGACCCAGTACTTC,CASKDGNQQETQYF
TRBV11-2,.,TRBJ2-7,.,TGTGCCAGCAGCCGAACCGGAACAGGGTTCGGGGAGCAGTACTTC,CASSRTGTGFGEQYF
TRBV10-3,.,TRBJ2-1,.,TGTGCCATCAGGGGGGTAAACTACAATGAGCAGTTCTTC,CAIRGVNYNEQFF
TRBV18,.,TRBJ2-5,.,TGTGCCAGCTCACCGCCAAATCTTCAAGAGACCCAGTACTTC,CASSPPNLQETQYF
TRBV18,.,TRBJ1-2,TRBD1,TGTGCCAGCTCACCTGACAGGGACTATGGCTACACCTTC,CASSPDRDYGYTF